One sample yielded the 23 T cell receptor beta chains listed below, sequenced in a study of tumor T cells in aggressive B-cell lymphoma (dated by TCRdb to about 2017). Receptors were amplified or captured by the immunoSEQ multiplex PCR assay. Drawn from immuneACCESS, this table holds only the in-frame rearrangements with V and J called that TCRdb kept. Clones are partly lost; checked studies trace under half to an unresolved V gene and leave the rest unexplained. The sample table records some 660 clones; 85% to 90% of these occur just once. The ten largest clones take up roughly 14% of the sample. What was sequenced was tumor tissue. Source of these receptors: an adult with diffuse large B cell lymphoma.

The chain uses TRBV7-9 and TRBJ1-4; 9 bases are shared with TRBD1. The CDR3 spans 15 residues. In germline, CDR1 is SEHNR, CDR2 FQNEAQ (reference sequence). With V trimmed by 5 bases and J by 5 bases, 6 bases remained unmatched. CDR3 nucleotide sequence: TGTGCCAGCAGCACTTCCGGGACAGGGAATGAAAAACTGTTTTTT. It is translated as CASSTSGTGNEKLFF.

About this clone itself: One end of the junction does not line up with germline, which may come from a read error. The CDR3 protein is CASSFDGLDSNNGELFF. The CDR3 region has the DNA TGTGCCAGCAGTTTTGATGGTCTGGATTCTAATAACGGGGAACTGTTTTTT. The rearrangement uses TRBV27 and TRBJ2-2; the D gene is possibly TRBD2 (5 bases). In germline, CDR1 is MNHEY, CDR2 SMNVEV (reference sequence). The CDR3 is 17 amino acids.

The count of this clone is one. CDR3 sequence: CASNRNRGLGYTF. Here the CDR3 DNA reads TGTGCCAGCAACCGTAACAGGGGATTAGGCTACACCTTC. The genes are TRBV7-9 and TRBJ1-2, with TRBD1 matching 7 bases. The J segment lost 8 bases and the V segment lost 7 bases, leaving 10 bases of the junction unmatched. Germline lookup yields CDR1 SEHNR and CDR2 FQNEAQ (reference sequence). This CDR3 has 13 residues.

In regard to this clone: Germline is not matched at one junction end, which may reflect a read error. The V call is TRBV7-9, the J call TRBJ1-1; D remains unclear. The germline V gene has CDR1 SEHNR and CDR2 FQNEAQ (reference sequence). The CDR3 loop spans 13 amino acids. CDR3: CVSSFEMNTEAFF. Here the CDR3 DNA reads TGTGTCAGCAGCTTCGAGATGAACACTGAAGCTTTCTTT.

V gene TRBV27 combines with J gene TRBJ1-2, with TRBD1 matching 7 bases. V gave up 10 bases and J gave up 0 bases; unmatched junction bases: 5. The CDR3 spans 13 residues. Germline CDR1 MNHEY, CDR2 SMNVEV (reference sequence). The chain's CDR3 is CATGTAANYGYTF. Written as DNA, the CDR3 is TGTGCCACCGGGACAGCCGCTAACTATGGCTACACCTTC.

This clone has just one count. The J gene is TRBJ1-5, the V gene TRBV28; D is uncertain. Trimming removed 7 bases at V and 0 bases at J, with 13 bases between. Germline CDR1 reads MDHEN; CDR2 reads SYDVKM. The CDR3 runs 15 residues. CDR3 nucleotides: TGTGCCAGCACCCGACTGGCTAATAGCAATCAGCCCCAGCATTTT. It specifies CASTRLANSNQPQHF.

The chain has TRBV7-2 and TRBJ2-1; a possible D gene is TRBD2 (5 bases). Germline CDR1 is SGHTA and CDR2 is FQGNSA. With 5 bases removed from V and 6 bases from J, the gap between germline ends came to 11 bases. The CDR3 consists of 13 residues. In DNA, the CDR3 is TGTGCCAGCAGCCGCAACGGGGTCAATGAGCAGTTCTTC. It encodes CASSRNGVNEQFF.

This clone was recorded a few times. The chain has TRBV4-1 and TRBJ1-5, with TRBD1 identical over 10 bases. V lost 3 bases, J lost 0 bases, and 11 bases stayed unmatched. Germline CDR1 and CDR2: MGHRA and YSYEKL. The CDR3 is 19 amino acids. The CDR3 reads CASSQIWTGGEYSNQPQHF. The DNA of the CDR3 is TGCGCCAGCAGCCAGATCTGGACAGGGGGGGAATATAGCAATCAGCCCCAGCATTTT.

The chain couples TRBV9 to TRBJ2-3; 9 nucleotides align to TRBD1. Germline-derived CDR1 and CDR2 are SGDLS and YYNGEE. The CDR3 runs to 16 residues. V dropped 0 bases and J dropped 2; count of bases not matched to a gene: 4. As DNA, the CDR3 is TGTGCCAGCAGCGTAGGGGGGACAGGGACCACAGATACGCAGTATTTT. Translated, it gives CASSVGGTGTTDTQYF.

This chain uses TRBV4-2 with TRBJ2-2, with a weak D call TRBD1 (8 bases). Per germline, CDR1 LGHNA and CDR2 YNFKEQ. V was cut by 2 bases and J by 5 bases, with 15 bases left in between. There are 16 residues in the CDR3. This chain's CDR3 is CASSQQTGGGTGELFF. As DNA, the CDR3 is TGTGCCAGCAGCCAACAAACAGGGGGAGGGACCGGGGAGCTGTTTTTT.

As to this clone: This sample also contains other DNA sequences that code for the same CDR3. V usage is TRBV6-1 and J usage is TRBJ2-7; 8 nucleotides line up with TRBD2. Germline CDR1 and CDR2: MNHNS and SASEGT. J was trimmed by 2 bases and V by 1 base; bases with no gene match: 4. The CDR3 is 15 amino acids. CDR3 amino acids: CASSEGSGGTYEQYF. The CDR3 nucleotides read TGTGCCAGCAGTGAAGGCAGCGGGGGAACCTACGAGCAGTACTTC.

V is TRBV28 and J is TRBJ1-1; D might be TRBD1 (6 bases). Germline CDR1 and CDR2: MDHEN and SYDVKM. The CDR3 runs to 14 residues. Between the trimmed V and J ends, which lost 6 bases and 1 base, there was a span of 12 bases. This CDR3 reads CASSKGTTNTEAFF. CDR3 nucleotides: TGTGCCAGCAGCAAAGGGACAACGAACACTGAAGCTTTCTTT.

This rearrangement joins TRBV29-1 to TRBJ2-3; D perhaps matches TRBD2 (6 bases). Trimming left V 5 bases short and J 3 bases short, with 15 bases between. The length of the CDR3 is 14 residues. Germline CDR1 is SQVTM and CDR2 is ANQGSEA. CDR3 sequence reads: CSVQEGSRTDTQYF. CDR3 nucleotide sequence: TGCAGCGTTCAGGAGGGATCTCGGACAGATACGCAGTATTTT.

The chain combines TRBV5-1 with TRBJ1-2; TRBD1 matches at 7 bases. From germline, CDR1 is SGHRS and CDR2 YFSETQ. The CDR3 runs to 14 residues. The junction had 6 bases not matched to a gene; V was cut back by 3 bases and J by 4 bases. The CDR3 spells CASSSGTAIYGYTF. The CDR3 coding sequence is TGCGCCAGCAGCTCCGGGACAGCGATCTATGGCTACACCTTC.

The chain couples TRBV5-1 to TRBJ2-3; 9 bases are shared with TRBD1. V dropped 7 bases and J dropped 8; count of bases not matched to a gene: 14. The CDR3 has 15 amino acids. Germline V gene sequence: CDR1 SGHRS, CDR2 YFSETQ. CDR3 in DNA: TGCGCCAGCGCAGGGACAGGGCAAAGCGTAGGTACGCAGTATTTT. Protein sequence: CASAGTGQSVGTQYF.

This clone occurred a few times. The chain is built from TRBV5-8 and TRBJ2-6; 9 bases fit TRBD1. Germline V lookup: CDR1 SGHTS, CDR2 YDEGEE. The length of the CDR3 is 17 residues. With 10 bases clipped from V and 0 bases from J, the junction kept 11 bases outside the gene matches. CDR3 in DNA: TGTGCCGGGGACCCGGGACAGGGCCGCTCTGGGGCCAACGTCCTGACTTTC. Translated: CAGDPGQGRSGANVLTF.

This chain links TRBV27 with TRBJ2-7; 8 nucleotides line up with TRBD1. V lost 4 bases and J lost 5; bases outside the gene matches: 1. The V gene's germline CDR1 is MNHEY and CDR2 SMNVEV (reference sequence). The CDR3 extends over 12 amino acids. CDR3 coding DNA: TGTGCCAGCAGTTCGACAGGGGACGAGCAGTACTTC. Its protein is CASSSTGDEQYF.

This clone has a handful of counts. This chain connects TRBV15 to TRBJ1-2; D is unclear. The V end was cut by 0 bases, the J end by 4 bases, with 6 bases between. This CDR3 spans 13 amino acids. Looked up from germline, CDR1 is LNHNV and CDR2 is YYDKDF (reference sequence). As DNA, the CDR3 is TGTGCCACCAGCAGAGATCTGCGCTATGGCTACACCTTC. Its protein product is CATSRDLRYGYTF.

This clone was counted between two and nine times. Other DNA variants within this sample encode the same CDR3. The chain employs TRBV7-9 and TRBJ2-7, with TRBD1 matching over 9 bases. The V and J ends lost 5 bases and 5 bases, in that order; junction bases with no gene match: 10. The CDR3 sequence is 15 residues long. Germline V gene lookup returns CDR1 SEHNR and CDR2 FQNEAQ (reference sequence). CDR3 sequence: CASSQPGQGFDEQYF. CDR3 nucleotides: TGTGCCAGCAGCCAACCGGGACAGGGTTTCGACGAGCAGTACTTC.

The rearrangement links TRBV7-8 to TRBJ1-1; possible D gene TRBD1, 5 bases. CDR3 length: 14 residues. With 2 bases removed from V and 10 bases from J, the gap between germline ends came to 17 bases. Germline V gene sequence: CDR1 SGHVS, CDR2 FQNEAQ. CDR3: CASSLRRTGRGAFF. CDR3 nucleotide sequence: TGTGCCAGCAGCTTACGACGGACGGGGAGGGGAGCTTTCTTT.

The chain employs TRBV25-1 and TRBJ1-2; 8 bases are a match to TRBD1. V was pared by 3 bases and J by 8 bases, with 17 bases of the junction left unmatched. Germline CDR1 reads MGHDK; CDR2 reads SYGVNS. CDR3 length: 17 amino acids. The CDR3 DNA reads TGTGCCAGCAGTGACCCCTTTATCAGGGGGCCCCATGGAGGCTACACCTTC. As protein: CASSDPFIRGPHGGYTF.

This rearrangement joins TRBV5-1 to TRBJ2-1; D perhaps matches TRBD2 (6 bases). Germline CDR1 is SGHRS and CDR2 is YFSETQ. Trimming left V 6 bases short and J 7 bases short, with 17 bases between. This CDR3 spans 14 amino acids. The CDR3 is CASTAGRSRNEQFF. The CDR3 nucleotides are TGCGCCAGCACGGCGGGAAGGTCCAGAAATGAGCAGTTCTTC. The whole variable domain, filled in from reference TRBV5-1 and TRBJ2-1, reads KAGVTQTPRYLIKTRGQQVTLSCSPISGHRSVSWYQQTPGQGLQFLFEYFSETQRNKGNFPGRFSGRQFSNSRSEMNVSTLELGDSALYLCASTAGRSRNEQFFGPGTRLTVL.

The V gene is TRBV6-1, the J gene TRBJ2-5; no reliable D call. The CDR3 has 11 amino acids. Per germline, CDR1 MNHNS and CDR2 SASEGT. With 5 bases removed from V and 2 bases from J, the gap between germline ends came to 3 bases. The CDR3 bases are TGTGCCAGCAGTCAACAAGAGACCCAGTACTTC. As protein: CASSQQETQYF.